This is a list of T cell receptor beta chains from one sample in a study of shared clonotypes between healthy human individuals. The table came from immunoSEQ multiplex PCR; TCRdb's copy has only in-frame clones and leaves some out. The sample lists around 1,000,000 clones; 77% were seen once. The material sequenced was memory CD4+ T cells from PBMCs. These receptors all come from a man aged 18 to 29 in good health. Some clones in this sample may be carry-over from other donors' samples. Each CDR3 is given with its conserved first and last residue. A D gene is named only where the DNA matches it firmly.

j_call d_call v_call cdr3_aa cdr3_nt
TRBJ1-5 - TRBV19 CASSISGQPQHF TGTGCCAGTAGTATTTCAGGCCAGCCCCAGCATTTT
TRBJ1-2 TRBD1 TRBV6-9 CASSLQGTGTGYTF TGTGCCAGCAGTTTGCAGGGGACAGGGACTGGCTACACCTTC
TRBJ2-3 TRBD2 TRBV7-6 CASSFWTSGTDTQYF TGTGCCAGCAGCTTCTGGACTAGCGGCACAGATACGCAGTATTTT
TRBJ2-1 - TRBV11-2 CASSIRVPFIYNEQFF TGTGCCAGCAGCATCAGAGTACCCTTCATCTACAATGAGCAGTTCTTC
TRBJ2-2 - TRBV2 CASRVGTGELFF TGTGCCAGCAGGGTCGGGACCGGGGAGCTGTTTTTT
TRBJ2-5 - TRBV11-3 CASSLGPYQGPQETQYF TGTGCCAGCAGCTTAGGCCCGTATCAGGGGCCACAAGAGACCCAGTACTTC
TRBJ2-1 - TRBV10-3 CAISESWGNEQFF TGTGCCATCAGTGAGTCTTGGGGGAATGAGCAGTTCTTC
TRBJ2-3 TRBD2 TRBV29-1 CSGASGSTDTQYF TGCAGCGGGGCTAGCGGTAGCACAGATACGCAGTATTTT
TRBJ1-5 TRBD1 TRBV28 CASSYGTGVMLPQHF TGTGCCAGCAGCTACGGGACAGGGGTGATGTTGCCCCAGCATTTT
TRBJ1-1 TRBD1 TRBV29-1 CSVETGFRAFF TGCAGCGTAGAGACAGGGTTCAGGGCTTTCTTT
TRBJ1-1 - TRBV28 CVAGQPHEAFF TGTGTCGCGGGGCAGCCCCACGAAGCTTTCTTT
TRBJ2-7 TRBD2 TRBV14 CASSQHQGLAGGLVSYEQYF TGTGCCAGCAGCCAGCACCAAGGGCTAGCGGGAGGGCTGGTATCCTACGAGCAGTACTTC
TRBJ2-3 - TRBV4-3 CASSPWATDTQYF TGCGCCAGCAGCCCTTGGGCGACAGATACGCAGTATTTT
TRBJ2-2 - TRBV2 CAGQTGLGKTGELFF TGTGCCGGACAAACAGGGTTGGGTAAAACCGGGGAGCTGTTTTTT
TRBJ2-5 - TRBV28 CASRDSLLRETQYF TGTGCCAGCAGGGACTCTCTCCTGCGAGAGACCCAGTACTTC
TRBJ1-5 TRBD1 TRBV5-6 CASSGQGHSNQPQHF TGTGCCAGCAGTGGACAGGGACATAGCAATCAGCCCCAGCATTTT